This T cell receptor beta chain emerged from a study of cytomegalovirus exposure and HLA in healthy donors. About the study: The early release's HLA-typed donors yielded 65 million to 85 million unique TCRs.

Both 60 Vbeta primers and 13 Jbeta primers went into the PCR. Sequencing was performed with immunoSEQ multiplex PCR; in TCRdb, only in-frame clones are kept and a portion is missing. The profile shows under 200,000 clones, 84% of them singletons. A note on this clone: Its antigen is still unknown.

Study-level points and caveats: In vitro testing confirmed a few CMV-associated chains as specific for CMV antigens. According to the study, approximately 150 TCR beta chains were cytomegalovirus-associated. Exclusion as indistinguishable affected some V segments, including TRBV6-2 and TRBV6-3.

The CDR3 covers 16 residues. CDR1 is LNHNV, CDR2 YYDKDF, per germline (reference sequence). The junction had 7 bases not matched to a gene; V was cut back by 0 bases and J by 5 bases. The TCR originated in a young man in good health and CMV-seronegative. Sequencing used PBMCs. This chain joins TRBV15 and TRBJ1-1, with TRBD1 identical over 9 bases. CDR3 loop: CATSRDTVTGGTEAFF. DNA of the CDR3: TGTGCCACCAGCAGAGATACCGTGACAGGGGGGACTGAAGCTTTCTTT.